The entry below gives a single T cell receptor beta chain sequence along with its context. The entry originates in a study of CD8 T cells in ankylosing spondylitis. Quantitative barcoded 5'-RACE was used to prepare TCR beta libraries. TCRdb passed the 5' RACE reads through MiXCR, listing each CDR3 protein once. The data show 85,000 to 100,000 distinct CDR3 sequences, with roughly 8.3% seen just once and 9.9% held by the top ten. The CDR3 totals 16 residues. V lost 4 bases, J lost 6 bases, and 11 bases stayed unmatched. CDR1 and CDR2 from the germline V gene are MGHRA and YSYEKL. The chain couples TRBV4-1 to TRBJ2-2, with TRBD2 identical over 7 bases. The sequenced sample consisted of blood, either unsorted or a sorted T cell fraction (not recorded which). This TCR was recovered from a male donor with ankylosing spondylitis or in good health (not recorded which). The CDR3 reads CASSPAGGRAPGELFF. CDR3 coding DNA: TGCGCCAGCAGCCCCGCAGGAGGGAGGGCCCCCGGGGAGCTGTTTTTT.